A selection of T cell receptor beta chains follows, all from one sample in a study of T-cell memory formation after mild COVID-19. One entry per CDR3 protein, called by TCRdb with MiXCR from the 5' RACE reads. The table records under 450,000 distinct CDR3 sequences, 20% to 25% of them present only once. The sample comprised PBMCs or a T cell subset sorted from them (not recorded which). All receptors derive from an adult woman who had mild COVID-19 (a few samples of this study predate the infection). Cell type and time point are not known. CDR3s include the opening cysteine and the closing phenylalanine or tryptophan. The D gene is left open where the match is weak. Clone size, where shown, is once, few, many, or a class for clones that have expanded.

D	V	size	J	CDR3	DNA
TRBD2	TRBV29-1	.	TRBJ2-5	CSALGAGAGTQYF	TGCAGCGCACTCGGGGCGGGAGCGGGGACCCAGTACTTC
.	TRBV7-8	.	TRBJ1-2	CASTTTLTDNYGYTF	TGTGCCAGTACTACAACCCTGACAGATAACTATGGCTACACCTTC
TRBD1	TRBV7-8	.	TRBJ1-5	CASSLHGTAYYQPQHF	TGTGCCAGCAGCTTACATGGGACAGCCTACTATCAGCCCCAGCATTTT
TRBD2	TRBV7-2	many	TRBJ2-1	CASSSSGRGEQFF	TGTGCCAGCAGCTCTAGCGGGAGGGGTGAGCAGTTCTTC
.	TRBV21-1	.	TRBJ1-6	CASSNLGYGKFDDSPLHF	TGTGCCAGCAGCAACCTAGGGTATGGAAAATTCGACGATTCACCCCTCCACTTT
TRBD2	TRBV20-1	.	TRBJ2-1	CSFGGGLAGYNEQFF	TGCAGTTTCGGAGGGGGACTAGCGGGGTACAATGAGCAGTTCTTC
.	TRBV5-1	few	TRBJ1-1	CASSIQFNTEAFF	TGCGCCAGCAGCATCCAATTCAACACTGAAGCTTTCTTT
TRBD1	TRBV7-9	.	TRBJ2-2	CASSRRRDRGTGELFF	TGTGCCAGCAGCCGACGCCGGGACAGGGGTACCGGGGAGCTGTTTTTT
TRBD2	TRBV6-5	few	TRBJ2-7	CASSYAAGRPYEQYF	TGTGCCAGCAGTTACGCAGCGGGGAGACCCTACGAGCAGTACTTC
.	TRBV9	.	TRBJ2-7	CASSVGQVLSGVYEQYF	TGTGCCAGCAGCGTAGGGCAGGTCCTCTCGGGGGTCTACGAGCAGTACTTC
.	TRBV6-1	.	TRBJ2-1	CASYYRVHNEQFF	TGTGCCAGTTACTACAGGGTCCACAATGAGCAGTTCTTC
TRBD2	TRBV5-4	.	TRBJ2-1	CASSLSSGGPYNEQFF	TGTGCCAGCAGCTTGTCTAGCGGGGGACCCTACAATGAGCAGTTCTTC
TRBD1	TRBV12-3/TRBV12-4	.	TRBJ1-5	CASSFLVTGGVKSQHF	TGTGCCAGCAGTTTCCTCGTGACAGGGGGCGTTAAGTCCCAGCATTTT
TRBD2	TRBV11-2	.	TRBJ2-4	CASSWRGLAGVSEGDIQYF	TGTGCCAGCAGCTGGCGGGGGCTAGCGGGAGTAAGTGAGGGGGACATTCAGTACTTC
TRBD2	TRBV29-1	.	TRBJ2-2	CSGGGVLDTGELFF	TGCAGCGGTGGGGGGGTTTTGGACACCGGGGAGCTGTTTTTT
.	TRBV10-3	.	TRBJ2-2	CAISEAENTGELFF	TGTGCCATCAGTGAGGCAGAGAACACCGGGGAGCTGTTTTTT
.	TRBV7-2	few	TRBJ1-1	CASSQQGGSFEAFF	TGTGCCAGCAGCCAACAGGGCGGTAGCTTTGAAGCTTTCTTT
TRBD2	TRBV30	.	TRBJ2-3	CAWSVVSGGTDTQYF	TGTGCCTGGAGTGTAGTTAGCGGGGGGACAGATACGCAGTATTTT
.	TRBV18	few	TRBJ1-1	CASSPPVGVNTEAFF	TGTGCCAGCTCACCACCGGTAGGAGTAAACACTGAAGCTTTCTTT
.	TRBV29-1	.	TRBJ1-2	CSVDKGYGYTF	TGCAGCGTTGATAAGGGCTATGGCTACACCTTC
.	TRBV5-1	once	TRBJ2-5	CASSPDRPETQYF	TGCGCCAGCAGCCCGGACAGACCCGAGACCCAGTACTTC
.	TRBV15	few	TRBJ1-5	CATSREVQGQPQHF	TGTGCCACCAGCAGAGAGGTACAGGGTCAGCCCCAGCATTTT
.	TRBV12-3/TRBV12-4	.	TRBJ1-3	CATPQASGNTIYF	TGTGCCACCCCACAGGCCTCTGGAAACACCATATATTTT
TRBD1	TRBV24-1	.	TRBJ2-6	CATSGPEGRGLSGANVLTF	TGTGCCACCAGTGGCCCCGAGGGCAGGGGGCTGTCTGGGGCCAACGTCCTGACTTTC
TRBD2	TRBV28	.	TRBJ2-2	CASSFTTGTSGGVLFF	TGTGCCAGCAGTTTTACCACCGGGACTAGCGGCGGGGTGCTGTTTTTT
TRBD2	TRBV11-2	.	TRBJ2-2	CASSPSGGAATGELFF	TGTGCCAGCAGCCCTAGCGGGGGGGCCGCCACCGGGGAGCTGTTTTTT
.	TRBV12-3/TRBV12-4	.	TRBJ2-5	CASSPGMGQETQYF	TGTGCCAGCAGTCCTGGGATGGGCCAAGAGACCCAGTACTTC
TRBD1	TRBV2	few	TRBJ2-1	CASSSDRDNEQFF	TGTGCCAGCAGTTCGGACAGGGACAATGAGCAGTTCTTC
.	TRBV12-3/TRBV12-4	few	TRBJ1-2	CASSLRAEYGYTF	TGTGCCAGCAGCCTCCGGGCCGAGTATGGCTACACCTTC
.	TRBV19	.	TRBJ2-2	CASSIASVTGELFF	TGTGCCAGTAGTATTGCCTCGGTCACCGGGGAGCTGTTTTTT
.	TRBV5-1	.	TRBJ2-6	CASSLRQPSGANVLTF	TGCGCCAGCAGCTTGAGGCAGCCTTCTGGGGCCAACGTCCTGACTTTC
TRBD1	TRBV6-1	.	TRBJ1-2	CASSDRDRLVYGYTF	TGTGCCAGCAGTGATCGGGACAGATTAGTCTATGGCTACACCTTC
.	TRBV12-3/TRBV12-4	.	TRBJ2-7	CASSPLLYEQYF	TGTGCCAGCAGCCCCCTCTTGTACGAGCAGTACTTC
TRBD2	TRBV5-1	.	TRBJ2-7	CASSLGTSGLNEQYF	TGCGCCAGCAGTCTCGGGACTAGCGGCCTCAACGAGCAGTACTTC
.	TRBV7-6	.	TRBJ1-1	CASSLPPTANTEAFF	TGTGCCAGCAGCCTACCCCCGACAGCGAACACTGAAGCTTTCTTT
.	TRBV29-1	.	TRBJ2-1	CSAREQGGPGFNEQFF	TGCAGCGCCCGAGAACAGGGAGGGCCTGGCTTCAATGAGCAGTTCTTC
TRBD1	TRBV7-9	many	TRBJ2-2	CASMRSLTGWTGELFF	TGTGCCAGCATGAGGAGTCTGACAGGGTGGACCGGGGAGCTGTTTTTT
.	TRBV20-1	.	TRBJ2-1	CSATGGGKPNEQFF	TGCAGTGCTACCGGAGGGGGTAAACCGAATGAGCAGTTCTTC
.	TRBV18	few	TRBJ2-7	CASSPEAYEQYF	TGTGCCAGCTCACCGGAGGCCTACGAGCAGTACTTC
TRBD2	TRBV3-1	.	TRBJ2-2	CASTLLANGELFF	TGTGCCAGCACCTTACTAGCGAACGGGGAGCTGTTTTTT
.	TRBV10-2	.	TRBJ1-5	CASSESRSSNQPQHF	TGCGCCAGCAGTGAGTCTAGGAGCAGCAATCAGCCCCAGCATTTT
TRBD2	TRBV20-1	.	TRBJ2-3	CSARGGTSGGGDTQYF	TGCAGTGCTAGAGGAGGGACTAGCGGGGGTGGAGATACGCAGTATTTT
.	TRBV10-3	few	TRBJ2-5	CAISDSDSISQETQYF	TGTGCCATCAGTGACTCAGACAGTATCTCCCAAGAGACCCAGTACTTC
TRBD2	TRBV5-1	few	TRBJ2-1	CASSPGLAGASEQFF	TGCGCCAGCAGCCCGGGACTAGCGGGAGCCAGTGAGCAGTTCTTC